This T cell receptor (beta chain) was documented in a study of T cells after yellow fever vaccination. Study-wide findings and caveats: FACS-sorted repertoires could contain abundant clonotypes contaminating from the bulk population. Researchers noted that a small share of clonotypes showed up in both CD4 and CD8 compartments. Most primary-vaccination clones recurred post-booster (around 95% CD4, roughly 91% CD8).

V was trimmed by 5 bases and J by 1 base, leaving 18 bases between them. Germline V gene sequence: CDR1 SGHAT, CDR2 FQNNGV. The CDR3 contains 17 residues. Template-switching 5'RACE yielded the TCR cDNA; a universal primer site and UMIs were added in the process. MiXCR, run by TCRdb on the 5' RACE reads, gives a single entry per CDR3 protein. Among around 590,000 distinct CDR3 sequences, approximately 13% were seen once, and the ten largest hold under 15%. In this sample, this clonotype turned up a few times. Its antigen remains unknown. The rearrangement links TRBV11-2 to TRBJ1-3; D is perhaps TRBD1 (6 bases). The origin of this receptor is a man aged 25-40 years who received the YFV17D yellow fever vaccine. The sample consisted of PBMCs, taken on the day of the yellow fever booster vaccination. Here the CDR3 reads CASSTVDSRRSGNTIYF. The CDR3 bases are TGTGCCAGCAGCACCGTGGACAGTAGGAGGTCTGGAAACACCATATATTTT.